This is a list of T cell receptor beta chains from one sample in a study of blood T cells in healthy people across ages. MiXCR, applied by TCRdb to the 5' RACE reads, yields one record per CDR3 protein. The sample lists about 970,000 distinct CDR3 sequences; roughly half were seen once. The specimen was blood. The source of these receptors is a woman aged 60-75 years in good health. The CDR3 runs from the conserved cysteine through the conserved F or W. Each record gives: J gene, clone size, V gene, D gene, CDR3 protein, CDR3 DNA. The D gene is left open where the match is weak. Rows may omit the clone size; those that give it use once, few, many or a size class.

J gene: TRBJ2-4
clone size: NA
V gene: TRBV5-6
D gene: NA
CDR3 protein: CASSLEATLGNIQYF
CDR3 DNA: TGTGCCAGCAGCTTGGAGGCGACTCTTGGGAACATTCAGTACTTC

J gene: TRBJ1-4
clone size: NA
V gene: TRBV4-2
D gene: TRBD1
CDR3 protein: CASSEGGTGKSEKLFF
CDR3 DNA: TGTGCCAGCAGCGAGGGCGGGACAGGAAAATCTGAAAAACTGTTTTTT

J gene: TRBJ2-3
clone size: NA
V gene: TRBV12-3/TRBV12-4
D gene: TRBD1
CDR3 protein: CASSPQDRFSTDTQYF
CDR3 DNA: TGTGCCAGCAGTCCCCAGGACAGGTTTAGCACAGATACGCAGTATTTT

J gene: TRBJ2-1
clone size: NA
V gene: TRBV12-3/TRBV12-4
D gene: NA
CDR3 protein: CASSLPAGTFHNEQFF
CDR3 DNA: TGTGCCAGCAGTTTACCCGCCGGGACATTCCACAATGAGCAGTTCTTC

J gene: TRBJ2-3
clone size: NA
V gene: TRBV7-6
D gene: NA
CDR3 protein: CASSQEGGQSRTDTQYF
CDR3 DNA: TGTGCCAGCAGCCAAGAAGGGGGTCAATCTAGGACAGATACGCAGTATTTT

J gene: TRBJ2-7
clone size: many
V gene: TRBV20-1
D gene: NA
CDR3 protein: CSARDRSGGRNEQYF
CDR3 DNA: TGCAGTGCTAGAGATCGGTCAGGTGGTAGAAACGAGCAGTACTTC

J gene: TRBJ1-1
clone size: NA
V gene: TRBV29-1
D gene: NA
CDR3 protein: CSVQAGGNTEAFF
CDR3 DNA: TGCAGCGTTCAGGCGGGGGGCAACACTGAAGCTTTCTTT

J gene: TRBJ2-3
clone size: NA
V gene: TRBV12-3/TRBV12-4
D gene: TRBD2
CDR3 protein: CASSSTSSHPDTQYF
CDR3 DNA: TGTGCCAGCAGTTCGACTAGCTCTCACCCTGATACGCAGTATTTT

J gene: TRBJ2-7
clone size: NA
V gene: TRBV24-1
D gene: NA
CDR3 protein: CATSDPTRSYEQYF
CDR3 DNA: TGTGCCACCAGTGACCCAACAAGGAGCTACGAGCAGTACTTC

J gene: TRBJ2-7
clone size: NA
V gene: TRBV13
D gene: NA
CDR3 protein: CASSFRLSSSYNEQYF
CDR3 DNA: TGTGCCAGCAGCTTTCGACTATCAAGCTCCTACAATGAGCAGTACTTC

J gene: TRBJ2-7
clone size: NA
V gene: TRBV15
D gene: TRBD1
CDR3 protein: CATSRDQLGRGYYEQYF
CDR3 DNA: TGTGCCACCAGCAGAGATCAACTCGGCAGGGGGTATTACGAGCAGTACTTC

J gene: TRBJ2-1
clone size: NA
V gene: TRBV5-1
D gene: TRBD2
CDR3 protein: CASSLSGAEYNEQFF
CDR3 DNA: TGCGCCAGCAGCCTAAGCGGGGCGGAATACAATGAGCAGTTCTTC

J gene: TRBJ2-1
clone size: NA
V gene: TRBV25-1
D gene: NA
CDR3 protein: CASSDYGVYNEQFF
CDR3 DNA: TGTGCCAGCAGTGATTATGGGGTTTACAATGAGCAGTTCTTC

J gene: TRBJ2-1
clone size: NA
V gene: TRBV28
D gene: NA
CDR3 protein: CASSLGRDLYNEQFF
CDR3 DNA: TGTGCCAGCAGTTTAGGGCGGGATCTCTACAATGAGCAGTTCTTC

J gene: TRBJ2-7
clone size: NA
V gene: TRBV12-3/TRBV12-4
D gene: TRBD2
CDR3 protein: CASRPRGGAYEQYF
CDR3 DNA: TGTGCCAGCAGGCCTCGGGGGGGGGCCTACGAGCAGTACTTC

J gene: TRBJ2-3
clone size: NA
V gene: TRBV20-1
D gene: NA
CDR3 protein: CSARPTDGSDTQYF
CDR3 DNA: TGCAGTGCTAGACCTACGGACGGGTCAGATACGCAGTATTTT

J gene: TRBJ2-1
clone size: NA
V gene: TRBV9
D gene: NA
CDR3 protein: CASSGEVHNEQFF
CDR3 DNA: TGTGCCAGCAGCGGAGAAGTCCACAATGAGCAGTTCTTC

J gene: TRBJ1-2
clone size: NA
V gene: TRBV21-1
D gene: NA
CDR3 protein: CASSKGGRDTTF
CDR3 DNA: TGTGCCAGCAGCAAAGGGGGAAGGGACACCACCTTC

J gene: TRBJ2-5
clone size: NA
V gene: TRBV5-1
D gene: NA
CDR3 protein: CASSLALARETQYF
CDR3 DNA: TGCGCCAGCAGCTTGGCGCTGGCACGAGAGACCCAGTACTTC

J gene: TRBJ1-2
clone size: NA
V gene: TRBV6-5
D gene: NA
CDR3 protein: CATRTDVRYGYTF
CDR3 DNA: TGTGCCACTCGGACAGACGTACGTTATGGCTACACCTTC

J gene: TRBJ2-7
clone size: NA
V gene: TRBV6-2/TRBV6-3
D gene: TRBD2
CDR3 protein: CASIDTPDSGSSYEQYF
CDR3 DNA: TGTGCCAGCATTGATACGCCCGATAGCGGGAGCTCCTACGAGCAGTACTTC

J gene: TRBJ1-2
clone size: NA
V gene: TRBV4-1
D gene: NA
CDR3 protein: CASSRQNTNYGYTF
CDR3 DNA: TGCGCCAGCAGCCGACAGAATACTAACTATGGCTACACCTTC

J gene: TRBJ2-7
clone size: few
V gene: TRBV4-2
D gene: TRBD1
CDR3 protein: CASSRHAGQGAESSYEQYF
CDR3 DNA: TGTGCCAGCAGCCGACACGCGGGACAGGGGGCCGAGAGCTCCTACGAGCAGTACTTC